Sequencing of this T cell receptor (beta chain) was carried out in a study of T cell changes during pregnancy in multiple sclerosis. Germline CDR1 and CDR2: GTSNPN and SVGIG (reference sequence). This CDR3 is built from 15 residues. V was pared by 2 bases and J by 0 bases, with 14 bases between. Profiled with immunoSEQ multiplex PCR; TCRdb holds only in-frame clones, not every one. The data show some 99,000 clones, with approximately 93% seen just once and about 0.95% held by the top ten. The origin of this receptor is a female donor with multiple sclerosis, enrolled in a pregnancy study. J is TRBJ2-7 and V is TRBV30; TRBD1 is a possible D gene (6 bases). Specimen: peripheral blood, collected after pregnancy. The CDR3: CAWSRTGLPSYEQYF. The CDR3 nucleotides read TGTGCCTGGAGTCGCACAGGGCTCCCCTCCTACGAGCAGTACTTC.